This record concerns one T cell receptor (beta chain) sequence. This sample stems from a study of blood T cell repertoires in COVID-19. In the study overall: Researchers got acute and convalescent COVID-19 samples from the United States, Italy and Spain. PBMCs, B-cell-depleted T cells, or T cells were the source of the cDNA or gDNA that made up the material.

V was pared by 0 bases and J by 2 bases, with 0 bases of the junction left unmatched. The CDR3 totals 15 residues. Germline CDR1 MNHEY, CDR2 SVGAGI. Recruitment covered about 25 US areas and drew participants whose ages spanned 18 to 89 years. It was within 2 weeks before study entry that exposed participants met a COVID-19 case. Clones were sequenced by immunoSEQ multiplex PCR, and TCRdb holds only the in-frame ones, with some missing. The data contain some 150,000 clones, about 84% of them singletons. The receptor comes from a woman aged 18 to 35 who had been exposed to COVID-19. Material: PBMCs or T cells enriched from blood (not recorded which). The V call is TRBV6-5, the J call TRBJ2-7; 11 bases agree with TRBD2. CDR3 nucleotide sequence: TGTGCCAGCAGTTACTCACTAGCGGGAGCCTACGAGCAGTACTTC. It yields the protein CASSYSLAGAYEQYF.